This T cell receptor beta chain is drawn from a study of T cells after yellow fever vaccination. The overall study: With SMART-Seq v4 Ultra Low Input, the fractions containing low cell numbers were prepared. Points from the study as a whole: Abundant bulk-derived clonotypes could contaminate FACS-sorted repertoires.

About this clonotype itself: Its specificity is unknown.

TCRdb passed the 5' RACE reads through MiXCR, listing each CDR3 protein once. The sample shows 450,000 to 650,000 distinct CDR3 sequences, roughly 14% of them seen only once. The CDR3 runs to 14 residues. This chain joins TRBV21-1 and TRBJ2-7; TRBD2 is the table's D call and was not checked against the DNA. TRBV21-1 is marked as a pseudogene. The source of this sequence is a man aged 30 to 39 who received the YFV17D yellow fever vaccine. This specimen consisted of PBMCs, obtained on the day of the yellow fever booster vaccination. CDR3 bases: TGTGCCAGCAGCAACACTAGCGTCCCATACGAGCAGTACTTC. It yields the protein CASSNTSVPYEQYF.